The rows below give T cell receptor beta chains drawn from one sample of a study of OX40 agonist ivuxolimab in advanced cancers. TCRdb's table, derived via immunoSEQ multiplex PCR, lists solely in-frame clones and lacks some. This table holds about 16,000 clones, roughly 90% found once. Sequenced material: CD4+ or CD8+ T cells sorted from blood, taken in a trial of the OX40 agonist ivuxolimab. These receptors originate from an adult with an advanced solid tumor such as melanoma, head and neck, liver or kidney cancer. The CDR3 runs from the conserved cysteine through the conserved F or W. Fields, in order: CDR3 protein, V gene, CDR3 length, J gene.

CASSSGSSGELFF,TRBV11-1,13,TRBJ2-2
CASSQDPRLAGDERELFF,TRBV14,18,TRBJ2-2
CSVVQGVDEQYF,TRBV29-1,12,TRBJ2-7
CASSAHTDTQYF,TRBV7-8,12,TRBJ2-3
CASSFLGPADTQYF,TRBV27,14,TRBJ2-3
CASSTTGGNQPQHF,TRBV19,14,TRBJ1-5
CASSEGGPYTGELFF,TRBV28,15,TRBJ2-2
CAWSVRLAGYNEQFF,TRBV30,15,TRBJ2-1
CAWSVSRTYEQYF,TRBV19,13,TRBJ2-7
CASSDTQGETQYF,TRBV19,13,TRBJ2-5
CAISSLEDTEAFF,TRBV10-3,13,TRBJ1-1
CASSVTQGAQGYGYTF,TRBV5-6,16,TRBJ1-2
CASSLSTGTAFTGELFF,TRBV11-2,17,TRBJ2-2
CASSLGRSRGYEQYF,TRBV5-5,15,TRBJ2-7
CASSPQTSGSNNEQFF,TRBV14,16,TRBJ2-1
CASSSLGTRTSGETQYF,TRBV7-6,17,TRBJ2-5
CASSQNRGAETQYF,TRBV14,14,TRBJ2-5
CASSLFGTSGYYEQYF,TRBV13,16,TRBJ2-7